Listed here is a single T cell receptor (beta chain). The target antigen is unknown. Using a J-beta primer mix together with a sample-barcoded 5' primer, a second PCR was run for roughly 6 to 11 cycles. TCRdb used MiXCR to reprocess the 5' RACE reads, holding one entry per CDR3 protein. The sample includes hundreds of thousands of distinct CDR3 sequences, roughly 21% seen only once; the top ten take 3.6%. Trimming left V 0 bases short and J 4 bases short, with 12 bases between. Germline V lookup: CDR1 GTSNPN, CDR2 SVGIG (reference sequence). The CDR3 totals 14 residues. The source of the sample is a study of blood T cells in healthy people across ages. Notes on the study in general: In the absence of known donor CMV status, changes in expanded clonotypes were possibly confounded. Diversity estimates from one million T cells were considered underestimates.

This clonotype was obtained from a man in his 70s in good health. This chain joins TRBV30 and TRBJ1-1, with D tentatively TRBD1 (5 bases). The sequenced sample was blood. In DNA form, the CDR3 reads TGTGCCTGGAGTGTAGGCAGGGTGGTCACTGAAGCTTTCTTT. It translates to CAWSVGRVVTEAFF.